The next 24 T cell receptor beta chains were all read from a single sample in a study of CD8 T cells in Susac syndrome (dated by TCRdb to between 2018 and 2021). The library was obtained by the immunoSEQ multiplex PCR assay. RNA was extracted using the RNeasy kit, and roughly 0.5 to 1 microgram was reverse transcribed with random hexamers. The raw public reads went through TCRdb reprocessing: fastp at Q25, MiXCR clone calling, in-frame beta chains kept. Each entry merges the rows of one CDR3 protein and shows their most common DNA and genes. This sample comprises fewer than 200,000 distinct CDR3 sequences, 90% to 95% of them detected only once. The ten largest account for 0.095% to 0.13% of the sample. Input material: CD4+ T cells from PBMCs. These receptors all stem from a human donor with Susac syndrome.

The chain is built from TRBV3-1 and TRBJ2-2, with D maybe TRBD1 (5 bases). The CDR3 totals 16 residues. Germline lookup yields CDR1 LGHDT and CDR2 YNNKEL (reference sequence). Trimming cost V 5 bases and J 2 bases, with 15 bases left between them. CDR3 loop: CASSKRRDRNTGELFF. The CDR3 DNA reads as TGTGCCAGCAGCAAACGGCGAGACAGAAACACCGGGGAGCTGTTTTTT. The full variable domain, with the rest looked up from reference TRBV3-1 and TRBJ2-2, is DTAVSQTPKYLVTQMGNDKSIKCEQNLGHDTMYWYKQDSKKFLKIMFSYNNKELIINETVPNRFSPKSPDKAHLNLHINSLELGDSAVYFCASSKRRDRNTGELFFGEGSRLTVL.

The CDR3 bases are TGTGCCAGCAGCACAGCACGGGGTGGGGAGACCCAGTACTTC. It specifies CASSTARGGETQYF. The chain has TRBV5-6 and TRBJ2-5; perhaps TRBD2 as D (5 bases). V was trimmed by 4 bases and J by 5 bases, leaving 15 bases between them. The CDR3 is made up of 14 amino acids. The germline V gene encodes CDR1 SGHDT and CDR2 YYEEEE.

In nucleotides, the CDR3 is TGTGCCAGCAGCAAAAGAGGCGAGCAGTACTTC. As protein: CASSKRGEQYF. This chain uses TRBV21-1 with TRBJ2-7. TRBV21-1 is a pseudogene locus. The CDR3 extends over 11 amino acids.

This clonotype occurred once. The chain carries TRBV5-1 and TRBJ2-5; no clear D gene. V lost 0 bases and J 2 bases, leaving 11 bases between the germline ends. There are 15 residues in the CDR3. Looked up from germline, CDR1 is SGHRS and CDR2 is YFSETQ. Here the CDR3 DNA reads TGCGCCAGCAGCTTGGGGTCGGGCGGACAAGAGACCCAGTACTTC. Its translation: CASSLGSGGQETQYF.

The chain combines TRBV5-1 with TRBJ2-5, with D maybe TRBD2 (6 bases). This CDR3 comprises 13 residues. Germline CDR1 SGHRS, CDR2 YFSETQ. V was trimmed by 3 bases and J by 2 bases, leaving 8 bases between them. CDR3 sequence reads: CASSWGLQETQYF. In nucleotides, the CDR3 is TGCGCCAGCAGCTGGGGACTTCAAGAGACCCAGTACTTC.

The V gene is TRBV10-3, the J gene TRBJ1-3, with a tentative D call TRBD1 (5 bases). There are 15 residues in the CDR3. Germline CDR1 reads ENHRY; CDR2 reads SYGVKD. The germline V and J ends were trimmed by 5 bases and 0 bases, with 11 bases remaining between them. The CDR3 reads CAISPGLNSGNTIYF. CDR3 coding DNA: TGTGCCATCAGTCCGGGACTGAACTCTGGAAACACCATATATTTT.

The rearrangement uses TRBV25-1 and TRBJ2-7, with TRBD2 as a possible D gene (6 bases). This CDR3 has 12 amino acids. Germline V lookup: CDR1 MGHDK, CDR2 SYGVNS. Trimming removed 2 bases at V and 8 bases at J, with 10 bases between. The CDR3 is CASSENRGKQYF. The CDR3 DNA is TGTGCCAGCAGTGAAAACCGGGGGAAGCAGTACTTC.

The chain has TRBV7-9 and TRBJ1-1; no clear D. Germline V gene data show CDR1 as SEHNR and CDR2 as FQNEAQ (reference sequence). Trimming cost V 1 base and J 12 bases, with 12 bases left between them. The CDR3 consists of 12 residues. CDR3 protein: CASSLEGAGSFF. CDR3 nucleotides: TGTGCCAGCAGCTTAGAAGGTGCGGGATCTTTCTTT.

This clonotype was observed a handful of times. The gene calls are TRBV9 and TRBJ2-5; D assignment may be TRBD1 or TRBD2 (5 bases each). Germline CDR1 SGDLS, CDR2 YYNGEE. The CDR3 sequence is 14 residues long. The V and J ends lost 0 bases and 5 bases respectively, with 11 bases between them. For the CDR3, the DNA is TGTGCCAGCAGCGTAGCGGGGCCCGGTGAGACCCAGTACTTC. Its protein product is CASSVAGPGETQYF. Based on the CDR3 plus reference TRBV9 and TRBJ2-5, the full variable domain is DSGVTQTPKHLITATGQRVTLRCSPRSGDLSVYWYQQSLDQGLQFLIQYYNGEERAKGNILERFSAQQFPDLHSELNLSSLELGDSALYFCASSVAGPGETQYFGPGTRLLVL.

CDR3 bases: TGTGCCAGCACCGGCAGATTAAGCTCCTACGAGCAGTACTTC. Translation gives CASTGRLSSYEQYF. This chain uses TRBV6-2 or TRBV6-3 with TRBJ2-7; D uncertain. The V end lost 7 bases, the J end lost 0 bases, and 13 bases lay between the germline ends. Germline assignment: CDR1 MNHEY and CDR2 SVGEGT. The CDR3 runs 14 residues.

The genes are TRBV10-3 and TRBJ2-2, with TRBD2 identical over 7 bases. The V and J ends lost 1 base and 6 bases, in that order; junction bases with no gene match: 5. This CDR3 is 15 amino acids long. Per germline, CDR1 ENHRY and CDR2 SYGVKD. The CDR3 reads CAISEFTSEAGELFF. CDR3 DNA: TGTGCCATCAGTGAGTTCACTAGCGAGGCCGGGGAGCTGTTTTTT.

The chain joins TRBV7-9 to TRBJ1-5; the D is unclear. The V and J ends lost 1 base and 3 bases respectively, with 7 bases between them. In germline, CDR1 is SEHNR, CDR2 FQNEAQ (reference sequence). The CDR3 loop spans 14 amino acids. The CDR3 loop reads CASSLEADNQPQHF. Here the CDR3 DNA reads TGTGCCAGCAGCTTAGAGGCAGACAATCAGCCCCAGCATTTT.

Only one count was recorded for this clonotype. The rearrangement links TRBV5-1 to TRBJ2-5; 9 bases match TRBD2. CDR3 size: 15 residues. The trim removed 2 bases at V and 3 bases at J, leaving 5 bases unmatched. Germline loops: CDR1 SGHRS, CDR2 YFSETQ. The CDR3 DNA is TGCGCCAGCAGCTTTTTAGCGGGGGCTGAAGAGACCCAGTACTTC. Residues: CASSFLAGAEETQYF.

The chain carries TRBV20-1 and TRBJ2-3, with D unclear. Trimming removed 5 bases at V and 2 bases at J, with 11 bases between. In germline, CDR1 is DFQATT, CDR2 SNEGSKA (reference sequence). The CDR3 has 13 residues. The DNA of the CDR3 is TGCAGTGCTTTTGGTCAGAACACAGATACGCAGTATTTT. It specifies CSAFGQNTDTQYF.

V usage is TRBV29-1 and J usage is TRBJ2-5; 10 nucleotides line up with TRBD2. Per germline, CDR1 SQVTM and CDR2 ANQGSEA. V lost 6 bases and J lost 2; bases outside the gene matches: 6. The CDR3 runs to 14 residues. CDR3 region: CSVYLAGDQETQYF. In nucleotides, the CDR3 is TGCAGCGTGTACCTAGCGGGGGATCAAGAGACCCAGTACTTC.

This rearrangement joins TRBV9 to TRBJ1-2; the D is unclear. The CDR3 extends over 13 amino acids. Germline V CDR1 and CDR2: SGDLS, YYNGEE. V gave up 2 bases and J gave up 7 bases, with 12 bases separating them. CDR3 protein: CASSVGRRLGYTF. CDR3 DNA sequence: TGTGCCAGCAGCGTTGGAAGAAGGCTTGGCTACACCTTC.

As DNA, the CDR3 is TGTGCCAGCAGTTTAGAGGGGCATGGCGGGGAGCTGTTTTTT. The encoded protein is CASSLEGHGGELFF. V is TRBV12-3 or TRBV12-4 and J is TRBJ2-2; weak D call: TRBD1 (5 bases). V lost 1 base to trimming and J lost 7 bases, with 10 bases between them. CDR3 length: 14 residues.

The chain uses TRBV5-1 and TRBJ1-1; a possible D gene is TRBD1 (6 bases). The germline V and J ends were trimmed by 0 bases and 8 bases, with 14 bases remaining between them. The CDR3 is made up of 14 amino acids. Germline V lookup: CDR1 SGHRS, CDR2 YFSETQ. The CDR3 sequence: CASSLAGDTAEAFF. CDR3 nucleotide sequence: TGCGCCAGCAGCTTGGCCGGGGACACAGCCGAAGCTTTCTTT.

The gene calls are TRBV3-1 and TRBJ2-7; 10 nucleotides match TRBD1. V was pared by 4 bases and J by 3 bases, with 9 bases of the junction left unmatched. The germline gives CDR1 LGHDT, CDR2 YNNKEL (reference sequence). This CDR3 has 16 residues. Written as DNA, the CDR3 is TGTGCCAGCAGCCTCCAAATCGGGGACAGGGGCTACGAGCAGTACTTC. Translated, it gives CASSLQIGDRGYEQYF.

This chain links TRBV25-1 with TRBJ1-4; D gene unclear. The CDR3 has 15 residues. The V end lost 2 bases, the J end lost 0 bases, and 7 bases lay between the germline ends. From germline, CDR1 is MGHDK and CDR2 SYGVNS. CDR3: CASSEVGPTNEKLFF. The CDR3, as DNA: TGTGCCAGCAGTGAAGTCGGGCCAACTAATGAAAAACTGTTTTTT.

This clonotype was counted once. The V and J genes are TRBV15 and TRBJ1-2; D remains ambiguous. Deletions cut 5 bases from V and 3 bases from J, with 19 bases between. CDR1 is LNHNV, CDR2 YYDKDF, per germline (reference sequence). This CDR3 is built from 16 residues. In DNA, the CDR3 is TGTGCCACCAGCCCCGTCGGAGGTGGCTGGGACTATGGCTACACCTTC. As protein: CATSPVGGGWDYGYTF.

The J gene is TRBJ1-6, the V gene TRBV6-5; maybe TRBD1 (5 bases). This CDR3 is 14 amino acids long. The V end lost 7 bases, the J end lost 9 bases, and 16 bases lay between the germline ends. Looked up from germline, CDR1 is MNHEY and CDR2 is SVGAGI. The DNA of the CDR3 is TGTGCCAGCACGTACGGGGGAGTCGGTTCACCCCTCCACTTT. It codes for CASTYGGVGSPLHF.

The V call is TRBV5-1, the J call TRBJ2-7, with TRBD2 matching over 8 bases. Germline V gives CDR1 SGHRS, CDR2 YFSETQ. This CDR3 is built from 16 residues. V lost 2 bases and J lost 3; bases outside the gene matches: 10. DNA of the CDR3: TGCGCCAGCAGCTTCGGGGGGGCTGTGAGGAGCTACGAGCAGTACTTC. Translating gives CASSFGGAVRSYEQYF.

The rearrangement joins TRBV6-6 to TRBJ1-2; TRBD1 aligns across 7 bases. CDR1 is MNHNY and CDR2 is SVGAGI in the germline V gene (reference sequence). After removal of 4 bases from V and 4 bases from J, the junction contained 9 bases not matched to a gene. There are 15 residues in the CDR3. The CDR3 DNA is TGTGCCAGCAGTTCCCCGGAGGGGGCCCGCTATGGCTACACCTTC. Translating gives CASSSPEGARYGYTF.